These 21 T cell receptor beta chains originate from one sample sequenced in a study of cytomegalovirus exposure and HLA in healthy donors. The primer mix had 60 Vbeta and 13 Jbeta primers. TCRdb's copy holds only in-frame clones and misses some; the assay was immunoSEQ multiplex PCR. The data show about 180,000 clones, with 70% to 85% seen just once and around 1.2% held by the top ten. Sequenced material: PBMCs. All receptors come from a girl aged 2 to 9 in good health and CMV-seropositive.

The chain couples TRBV5-1 to TRBJ1-2; perhaps TRBD1 as D (5 bases). Per germline, CDR1 SGHRS and CDR2 YFSETQ. Trimming took off 4 bases at V and 8 bases at J, with 21 bases between the two ends. The CDR3 extends over 15 amino acids. The CDR3 nucleotides are TGCGCCAGCAGCCCCAGTCAGTTGTCGGGGGAAGGCTACACCTTC. Protein: CASSPSQLSGEGYTF.

J is TRBJ2-3 and V is TRBV28; 8 bases match TRBD2. This CDR3 has 16 residues. V shed 4 bases, J shed 2 bases, and the junction held 8 bases outside the gene matches. Germline CDR1 reads MDHEN; CDR2 reads SYDVKM. Written as DNA, the CDR3 is TGTGCCAGCAGTTCTAGGACTAGCTCCACCACAGATACGCAGTATTTT. Amino acids: CASSSRTSSTTDTQYF.

The chain couples TRBV6-1 to TRBJ1-2, with unresolved D. This CDR3 spans 13 amino acids. Germline CDR1 is MNHNS and CDR2 is SASEGT. V shed 5 bases and J shed 4 bases, with 11 bases lying between them. CDR3 DNA: TGTGCCAGCAGTCTCAGTCTTGTCTATGGCTACACCTTC. It codes for CASSLSLVYGYTF.

The CDR3 bases are TGTGCCAGCAGTCCCCGACCGGGACAGGGACAAGAGACCCAGTACTTC. Amino acid sequence: CASSPRPGQGQETQYF. V and J are TRBV27 and TRBJ2-5, with 9 bases aligning to TRBD1. CDR3 size: 16 residues. J lost 2 bases, V lost 5 bases, and 9 bases had no gene match. Per germline, CDR1 MNHEY and CDR2 SMNVEV (reference sequence).

The gene calls are TRBV7-3 and TRBJ2-2; D remains unclear. CDR1 and CDR2 (germline): SGHTA, FQGTGA. CDR3 length: 13 residues. V was shortened by 7 bases and J by 6 bases, with 12 bases between the two germline ends. DNA for the CDR3: TGTGCCAGCACCGCGGCTCGGTCCGGGGAGCTGTTTTTT. As protein: CASTAARSGELFF.

The rearrangement uses TRBV28 and TRBJ2-3; 14 positions match TRBD2. Trimming at V came to 2 bases and at J to 3 bases, leaving 7 bases not matched to a gene. This CDR3 has 18 residues. CDR1 MDHEN and CDR2 SYDVKM come from the germline V gene. CDR3 sequence reads: CASSLPGLAGGSTDTQYF. The DNA for the CDR3 is TGTGCCAGCAGTTTACCTGGACTAGCGGGAGGTTCGACAGATACGCAGTATTTT.

The chain recombines TRBV7-6 with TRBJ1-1, with TRBD1 identical over 7 bases. J lost 0 bases, V lost 5 bases, and 3 bases had no gene match. This CDR3 has 14 amino acids. Germline CDR1 SGHVS, CDR2 FNYEAQ. CDR3 loop: CASSRGGLNTEAFF. The CDR3 DNA reads as TGTGCCAGCAGCCGAGGGGGCCTGAACACTGAAGCTTTCTTT.

The V gene is TRBV28, the J gene TRBJ2-5; TRBD1 agrees at 9 bases. CDR1 is MDHEN and CDR2 is SYDVKM in the germline V gene. The J segment lost 2 bases and the V segment lost 6 bases, leaving 4 bases of the junction unmatched. The CDR3 length is 14 residues. The CDR3 DNA reads as TGTGCCAGCAGAGCGGACAGGGGACAAGAGACCCAGTACTTC. Translated: CASRADRGQETQYF. Variable domain in full (rest from reference TRBV28 and TRBJ2-5): DVKVTQSSRYLVKRTGEKVFLECVQDMDHENMFWYRQDPGLGLRLIYFSYDVKMKEKGDIPEGYSVSREKKERFSLILESASTNQTSMYLCASRADRGQETQYFGPGTRLLVL.

This chain joins TRBV30 and TRBJ2-1, with 9 bases aligning to TRBD2. Germline V lookup: CDR1 GTSNPN, CDR2 SVGIG (reference sequence). V lost 4 bases to trimming and J lost 2 bases; unmatched junction nucleotides: 3. The CDR3 spans 14 residues. CDR3 bases: TGTGCCTGGATTGTAGCGGGGGCCTACAATGAGCAGTTCTTC. This sequence encodes CAWIVAGAYNEQFF.

The chain couples TRBV11-2 to TRBJ1-2; the D is unclear. V lost 3 bases to trimming and J lost 2 bases, with 7 bases between them. CDR3 size: 13 residues. Germline CDR1 reads SGHAT; CDR2 reads FQNNGV. The CDR3 reads CASSFEQNYGYTF. The CDR3, as DNA: TGTGCCAGCAGCTTTGAACAGAACTATGGCTACACCTTC.

This clone has a single count. The chain joins TRBV5-4 to TRBJ2-6; D ambiguous. Trimming removed 2 bases from V and 0 bases from J, with 6 bases in between. This CDR3 contains 15 residues. Germline V gives CDR1 SGHNT, CDR2 YYREEE (reference sequence). The CDR3: CASSFDNSGANVLTF. The CDR3 DNA follows: TGTGCCAGCAGCTTTGACAACTCTGGGGCCAACGTCCTGACTTTC.

The chain joins TRBV6-5 to TRBJ1-2, with 7 positions matching TRBD1. After removal of 2 bases from V and 0 bases from J, the junction contained 6 bases not matched to a gene. The germline V gene encodes CDR1 MNHEY and CDR2 SVGAGI. The CDR3 runs 16 residues. The CDR3 DNA reads as TGTGCCAGCAGTTACGTTGAGGGGGCAGCTAACTATGGCTACACCTTC. Amino acids: CASSYVEGAANYGYTF.

The chain has TRBV27 and TRBJ2-7, with 7 nucleotides matching TRBD1. The junction had 4 bases not matched to a gene; V was cut back by 8 bases and J by 6 bases. CDR1 and CDR2 from the germline V gene are MNHEY and SMNVEV (reference sequence). This CDR3 region has 11 residues. The CDR3 DNA reads TGTGCCAGCCGACAGGGTCTCGAGCAGTACTTC. Residues: CASRQGLEQYF.

The chain joins TRBV6-1 to TRBJ1-2; D not resolved. CDR3 length: 14 residues. Germline V gene sequence: CDR1 MNHNS, CDR2 SASEGT. V was shortened by 4 bases and J by 5 bases, with 14 bases between the two germline ends. The CDR3 region is CASSAIHGRYGYTF. CDR3 sequence (DNA): TGTGCCAGCAGTGCCATCCACGGGAGATATGGCTACACCTTC.

The chain uses TRBV27 and TRBJ2-1; 8 bases fit TRBD1. The CDR3 is made up of 10 amino acids. Germline CDR1 MNHEY, CDR2 SMNVEV (reference sequence). CDR3 loop: CALKEDRAFF. The CDR3 DNA reads as TGTGCTCTTAAGGAGGACAGGGCGTTCTTC.

The chain combines TRBV5-1 with TRBJ2-1; 8 bases align to TRBD1. Germline V gene data show CDR1 as SGHRS and CDR2 as YFSETQ. J lost 2 bases, V lost 4 bases, and 11 bases had no gene match. The CDR3 is 17 amino acids. This CDR3 is CASSVSSGTGAYNEQFF. In DNA form, the CDR3 reads TGCGCCAGCAGCGTATCCTCGGGGACAGGAGCCTACAATGAGCAGTTCTTC.

The CDR3 spells CASSEGTSGRTDTQYF. The CDR3, as DNA: TGTGCCAGCAGTGAAGGGACTAGCGGGAGGACAGATACGCAGTATTTT. J is TRBJ2-3 and V is TRBV6-1, with 14 bases lining up with TRBD2. CDR1 is MNHNS, CDR2 SASEGT, per germline. With V trimmed by 1 base and J by 3 bases, 0 bases remained unmatched. CDR3 size: 16 residues.

V gene TRBV5-1 combines with J gene TRBJ1-4; maybe TRBD1 (5 bases). Per the germline V gene, CDR1 is SGHRS and CDR2 is YFSETQ. The CDR3 runs to 15 residues. V lost 3 bases to trimming and J lost 4 bases, with 13 bases between them. CDR3 nucleotides: TGCGCCAGCAGCTCCTCCGGGACTGTTAATGAAAAACTGTTTTTT. Amino acids: CASSSSGTVNEKLFF.

V and J are TRBV11-3 and TRBJ2-2; a weak D match, TRBD1 (5 bases). With 0 bases removed from V and 7 bases from J, the gap between germline ends came to 12 bases. The CDR3 is made up of 15 amino acids. Germline V lookup: CDR1 SGHNT, CDR2 YENEEA. CDR3 nucleotides: TGTGCCAGCAGCTTAGAAAGCCAGGGCAGCGGGGAGCTGTTTTTT. As protein: CASSLESQGSGELFF.

As to this clone: The sample contains more than one DNA sequence encoding this CDR3. V usage is TRBV5-4 and J usage is TRBJ1-6, with 8 nucleotides matching TRBD1. Trimming cost V 2 bases and J 13 bases; bases outside gene matches: 11. Germline CDR1 reads SGHNT; CDR2 reads YYREEE (reference sequence). The CDR3 is made up of 15 amino acids. The CDR3 sequence: CASSFKQGVGSPLHF. The CDR3 nucleotides read TGTGCCAGCAGCTTCAAACAGGGGGTAGGTTCGCCCCTCCACTTT.

With respect to this clone: Other DNA sequences in this specimen translate into the identical CDR3. The rearrangement links TRBV2 to TRBJ1-4; TRBD1 is a possible D gene (6 bases). V shed 2 bases and J shed 1 base, with 11 bases lying between them. The CDR3 loop spans 16 amino acids. Germline V gene lookup returns CDR1 SNHLY and CDR2 FYNNEI. In DNA, the CDR3 is TGTGCCAGCAGTGAAAGGCGGGGGCAAACTAATGAAAAACTGTTTTTT. This codes for CASSERRGQTNEKLFF.